The next 2 T cell receptor beta chains were all read from a single sample in a study of OX40 agonist ivuxolimab in advanced cancers. The data were produced by immunoSEQ multiplex PCR, yet TCRdb's version contains in-frame clones alone and is incomplete. This sample has around 100,000 clones; 90% to 96% occur once, and the top ten carry around 2.2%. This material consisted of CD4+ or CD8+ T cells sorted from blood, taken in a trial of the OX40 agonist ivuxolimab. The receptor set was obtained from an adult with an advanced solid tumor such as melanoma, head and neck, liver or kidney cancer.

This clone was counted once. The rearrangement links TRBV19 to TRBJ1-1; D possibly corresponds to TRBD1 (5 bases). The CDR3 length is 14 residues. Germline CDR1 reads LNHDA; CDR2 reads SQIVND (reference sequence). Trimming removed 5 bases at V and 1 base at J, with 11 bases between. CDR3 in amino acids: CASSRQGANTEAFF. The CDR3 region has the DNA TGTGCCAGTAGTCGGCAGGGAGCGAACACTGAAGCTTTCTTT.

This chain links TRBV2 with TRBJ1-6, with D unresolved. V was pared by 3 bases and J by 6 bases, with 6 bases between. This CDR3 spans 13 amino acids. Germline values: CDR1 SNHLY, CDR2 FYNNEI. The CDR3 is CASSDAVNSPLHF. CDR3 sequence (DNA): TGTGCCAGCAGTGACGCGGTTAATTCACCCCTCCACTTT.